This TCR beta chain was sequenced in a study of kidney transplant recipient with SARS-CoV-2 infection. MiXCR, run by TCRdb on the reads, gives a single entry per CDR3 protein. The table includes 250,000 or so distinct CDR3 sequences, about 30% detected once. Ten or more counts support this clonotype. This CDR3 has 14 amino acids. Between the trimmed V and J ends, which lost 0 bases and 5 bases, there was a span of 11 bases. CDR1 SGHRS and CDR2 YFSETQ come from the germline V gene. The chain has TRBV5-1 and TRBJ1-1; D is undetermined. This material consisted of a blood sample, taken at baseline and between days 110 and 120 from a kidney transplant recipient. This sequence originates from a male patient younger than 45 who had COVID-19 and was a kidney transplant recipient. Some T cells may have come from the graft donor. CDR3 amino acids: CASSLGGRETEAFF. In nucleotides, the CDR3 is TGCGCCAGCAGCTTGGGAGGTCGGGAAACTGAAGCTTTCTTT.